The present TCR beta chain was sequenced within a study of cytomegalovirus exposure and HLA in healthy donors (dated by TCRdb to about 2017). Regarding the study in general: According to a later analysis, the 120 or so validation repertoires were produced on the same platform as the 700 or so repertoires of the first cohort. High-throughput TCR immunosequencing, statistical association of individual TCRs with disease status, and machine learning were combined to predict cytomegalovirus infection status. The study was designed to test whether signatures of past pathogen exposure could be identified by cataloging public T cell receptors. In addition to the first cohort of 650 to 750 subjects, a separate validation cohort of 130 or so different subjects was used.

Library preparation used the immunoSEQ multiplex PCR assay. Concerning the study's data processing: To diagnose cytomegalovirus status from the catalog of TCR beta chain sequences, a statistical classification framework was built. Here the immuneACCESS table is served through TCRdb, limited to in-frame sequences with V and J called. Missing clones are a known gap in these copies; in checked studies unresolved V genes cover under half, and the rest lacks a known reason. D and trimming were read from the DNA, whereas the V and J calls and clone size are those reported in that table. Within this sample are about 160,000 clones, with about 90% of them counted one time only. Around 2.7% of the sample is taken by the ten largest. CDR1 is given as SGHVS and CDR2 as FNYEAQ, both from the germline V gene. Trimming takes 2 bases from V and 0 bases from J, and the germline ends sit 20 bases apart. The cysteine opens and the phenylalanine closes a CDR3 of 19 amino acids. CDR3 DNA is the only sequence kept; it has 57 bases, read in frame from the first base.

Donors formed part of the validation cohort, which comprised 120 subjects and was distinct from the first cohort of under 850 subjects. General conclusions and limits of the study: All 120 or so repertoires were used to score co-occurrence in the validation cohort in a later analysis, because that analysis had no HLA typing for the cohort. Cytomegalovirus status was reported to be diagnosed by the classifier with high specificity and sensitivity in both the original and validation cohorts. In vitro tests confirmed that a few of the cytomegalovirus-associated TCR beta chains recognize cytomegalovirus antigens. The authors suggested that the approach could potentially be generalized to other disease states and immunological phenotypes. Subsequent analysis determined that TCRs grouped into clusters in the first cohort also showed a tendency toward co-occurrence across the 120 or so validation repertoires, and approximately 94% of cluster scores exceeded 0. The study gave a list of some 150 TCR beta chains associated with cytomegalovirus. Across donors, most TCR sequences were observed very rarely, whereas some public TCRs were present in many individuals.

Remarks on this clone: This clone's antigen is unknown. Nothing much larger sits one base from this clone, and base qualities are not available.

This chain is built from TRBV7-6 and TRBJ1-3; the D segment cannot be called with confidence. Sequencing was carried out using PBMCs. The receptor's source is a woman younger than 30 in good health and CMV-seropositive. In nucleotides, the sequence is TGTGCCAGCAGCTTAAGTCCCAGAGGTCCTTTCCACTCTGGAAACACCATATATTTT. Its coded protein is CASSLSPRGPFHSGNTIYF. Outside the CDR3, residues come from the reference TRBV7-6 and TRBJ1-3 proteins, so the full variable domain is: GAGVSQSPRYKVTKRGQDVALRCDPISGHVSLYWYRQALGQGPEFLTYFNYEAQQDKSGLPNDRFSAERPEGSISTLTIQRTEQRDSAMYRCASSLSPRGPFHSGNTIYFGEGSWLTVV.